This T cell receptor (beta chain) was identified during a study of blood T cell repertoires in COVID-19. On the study more broadly: Donors in the United States, Italy and Spain gave samples during acute or convalescent COVID-19. PBMCs, B-cell-depleted T cells, or T cells provided the cDNA or gDNA that made up the material.

Per the original methods: The assay estimated nucleated cells by amplifying reference gene primers. Profiled with immunoSEQ multiplex PCR; TCRdb holds only in-frame clones, not every one. The V and J calls and the clone size are those of that table, but D and trimming were determined from the DNA. Of around 67,000 clones listed, over 65% are singletons. This clone has only one observation. V was clipped by 7 bases and J by 0 bases, with 13 bases between them. Germline CDR1 reads LNHDA; CDR2 reads SQIVND (reference sequence). The CDR3 is made up of 15 amino acids. This chain joins TRBV19 and TRBJ1-5, with D tentatively TRBD1 (5 bases). The material sequenced was peripheral blood. The sequence was collected from a woman aged 70-85 years with acute or convalescent COVID-19. The CDR3 is CASTLGGSSNQPQHF. CDR3 DNA sequence: TGTGCCAGTACCTTGGGGGGGAGTAGCAATCAGCCCCAGCATTTT. The variable domain in full, with the rest retrieved from reference TRBV19 and TRBJ1-5, is DGGITQSPKYLFRKEGQNVTLSCEQNLNHDAMYWYRQDPGQGLRLIYYSQIVNDFQKGDIAEGYSVSREKKESFPLTVTSAQKNPTAFYLCASTLGGSSNQPQHFGDGTRLSIL.